This T cell receptor (beta chain) was recorded in a study of Graves' ophthalmopathy and Graves' hyperthyroidism. This clonotype came up many times. At one boundary the junction diverges from the germline segment, which might be a read error. The sequenced template was RNA, covering the TCR beta CDR3 region. The library came from an HTBI-primed first-round RT-PCR and a second-round multiplex PCR. TCRdb itself ran the multiplex PCR reads through MiXCR, one entry per CDR3 protein. Of roughly 350,000 distinct CDR3 sequences listed, 15% to 20% are singletons. The CDR3 spans 10 residues. Per germline, CDR1 SNHLY and CDR2 FYNNEI.

The receptor comes from an adult woman with stable Graves' hyperthyroidism. The material sequenced was peripheral blood. The rearrangement joins TRBV2 to TRBJ2-5; D not resolved. Here the CDR3 reads CASAPGPLAF. The CDR3 nucleotides are TGTGCCAGCGCTCCCGGGCCCCTTGCGTTC.